These 15 T cell receptor beta chains originate from one sample sequenced in a study of blood T cells in healthy people across ages. A J-beta primer mix and a sample-barcoded 5' primer were used in a second PCR of about 7 to 12 cycles. Each CDR3 protein is one row after TCRdb ran MiXCR on the 5' RACE reads. The sample has some 1,500,000 distinct CDR3 sequences, 35% to 45% seen once; the top ten hold 4%. Sequencing was performed on blood. The receptors stem from a woman under 30 in good health.

This clonotype was detected a few times. The chain links TRBV4-1 to TRBJ2-3; 8 bases are shared with TRBD2. Germline V gives CDR1 MGHRA, CDR2 YSYEKL. The CDR3 has 19 amino acids. V gave up 0 bases and J gave up 2 bases; unmatched junction bases: 13. CDR3: CASSQDPAGQRGLTDTQYF. The CDR3 DNA is TGCGCCAGCAGCCAAGACCCCGCGGGGCAGCGGGGGCTCACAGATACGCAGTATTTT.

The chain combines TRBV21-1 with TRBJ1-5. TRBV21-1 is given as a pseudogene. This CDR3 comprises 16 residues. In DNA form, the CDR3 reads TGTGCCAGCTGGTCTCGAGGTGAGCATAGCAATCAGCCCCAGCATTTT. It translates to CASWSRGEHSNQPQHF.

The rearrangement links TRBV2 to TRBJ2-2, with a tentative D call TRBD2 (6 bases). V shed 6 bases and J shed 1 base, with 9 bases lying between them. Germline lookup yields CDR1 SNHLY and CDR2 FYNNEI. CDR3 length: 14 residues. CDR3 in DNA: TGTGCCAGCAGACTAGCCTTGAACACCGGGGAGCTGTTTTTT. It specifies CASRLALNTGELFF.

This chain uses TRBV20-1 with TRBJ2-3; 7 bases line up with TRBD2. The germline V gene has CDR1 DFQATT and CDR2 SNEGSKA (reference sequence). The J segment lost 0 bases and the V segment lost 5 bases, leaving 8 bases of the junction unmatched. This CDR3 comprises 15 residues. The CDR3 coding sequence is TGCAGTGCTGACGCTGCGGGGGATAGCACAGATACGCAGTATTTT. This sequence encodes CSADAAGDSTDTQYF.

This clonotype was detected a few times. At one end the junction does not follow the germline gene, possibly because of a read error. The V and J genes are TRBV29-1 and TRBJ2-5; either TRBD1 or TRBD2 may fit D (5 bases each). There are 13 residues in the CDR3. Germline CDR1 SQVTM, CDR2 ANQGSEA. The CDR3 nucleotides are TGCGGCGTTGAAGATCGTGGGGGAGAGACCCAGTACTTC. Amino acids: CGVEDRGGETQYF.

J is TRBJ2-1 and V is TRBV6-2 or TRBV6-3; 7 nucleotides align to TRBD2. The junction had 13 bases not matched to a gene; V was cut back by 6 bases and J by 5 bases. Germline V gene data show CDR1 as MNHEY and CDR2 as SVGEGT. The CDR3 contains 16 residues. Here the CDR3 DNA reads TGTGCCAGCAGGCCTCCAACGGGACTAAATAACAATGAGCAGTTCTTC. This encodes CASRPPTGLNNNEQFF.

This clonotype occurred a few times. Written as DNA, the CDR3 is TGCGCCAGCAGATGGGGACTCGACACTGAAGCTTTCTTT. It yields the protein CASRWGLDTEAFF. The V and J genes are TRBV4-3 and TRBJ1-1, with D perhaps matching TRBD1 (5 bases). The CDR3 is 13 amino acids. V dropped 6 bases and J dropped 3 bases, with 11 bases sitting between them. Germline CDR1 is LGHNA and CDR2 is YSLEER.

The chain employs TRBV12-3 or TRBV12-4 and TRBJ2-1; possibly TRBD2 for D (6 bases). The J call may not be correct, given that the DNA end is closer to TRBJ2-7. The CDR3 loop spans 16 amino acids. The CDR3 is CASRRDSLSSYNEQYF. DNA for the CDR3: TGTGCCAGCAGGCGGGACTCTCTGAGCTCCTACAATGAGCAGTACTTC.

This clonotype was observed once. This chain joins TRBV18 and TRBJ2-1; D is uncertain. Per the germline V gene, CDR1 is KGHSH and CDR2 is LQKENI. The CDR3 has 15 amino acids. V lost 4 bases, J lost 0 bases, and 10 bases lay in between. DNA of the CDR3: TGTGCCAGCTCACTCGGTCTAATCTCCTACAATGAGCAGTTCTTC. Translated, it gives CASSLGLISYNEQFF. The full variable domain, rest sourced from reference TRBV18 and TRBJ2-1, is NAGVMQNPRHLVRRRGQEARLRCSPMKGHSHVYWYRQLPEEGLKFMVYLQKENIIDESGMPKERFSAEFPKEGPSILRIQQVVRGDSAAYFCASSLGLISYNEQFFGPGTRLTVL.

In its sample, this clonotype was seen a few times. The chain carries TRBV27 and TRBJ2-1, with 10 bases aligning to TRBD1. The germline V gene encodes CDR1 MNHEY and CDR2 SMNVEV (reference sequence). This CDR3 spans 13 amino acids. V lost 5 bases and J lost 5; bases outside the gene matches: 0. CDR3 sequence (DNA): TGTGCCAGCAGTGGGACAGGGGACAATGAGCAGTTCTTC. Its protein is CASSGTGDNEQFF.

Many counts were recorded for this clonotype. The rearrangement uses TRBV29-1 and TRBJ2-7; possibly TRBD2 for D (5 bases). This CDR3 region has 12 residues. CDR1 and CDR2 from the germline V gene are SQVTM and ANQGSEA. V was shortened by 7 bases and J by 2 bases, with 12 bases between the two germline ends. The CDR3 sequence is CSARTDTYEQYF. The CDR3 DNA follows: TGCAGCGCACGGACTGACACCTACGAGCAGTACTTC.

This chain joins TRBV6-6 and TRBJ1-6; a possible D gene is TRBD1 (6 bases). V lost 0 bases, J lost 2 bases, and 11 bases lay in between. Germline CDR1 is MNHNY and CDR2 is SVGAGI (reference sequence). The CDR3 runs 17 residues. CDR3 residues: CASSYSEWTAYNSPLHF. Here the CDR3 DNA reads TGTGCCAGCAGTTACTCGGAATGGACAGCCTATAATTCACCCCTCCACTTT.

This chain uses TRBV10-3 with TRBJ2-5; D gene ambiguous. The end of the DNA fits TRBJ2-7 better, so the J call may be wrong. The CDR3 extends over 12 amino acids. CDR1 and CDR2 from the germline V gene are ENHRY and SYGVKD. The CDR3 here is CAISESWSEQYF. The CDR3 DNA sequence: TGTGCCATCAGTGAGTCGTGGAGCGAGCAGTACTTC.

Comments on this clonotype: This may come from a read error, since a much larger clone is one base off. The V call is TRBV7-2, the J call TRBJ2-5; 9 nucleotides match TRBD2. Germline V gene lookup returns CDR1 SGHTA and CDR2 FQGNSA. The J segment lost 12 bases and the V segment lost 1 base, leaving 3 bases of the junction unmatched. The CDR3 runs 12 residues. The CDR3 here is CASSLDGTSKYF. The CDR3 DNA is TGTGCCAGCAGCTTAGACGGGACTAGCAAGTACTTC.

This clonotype was seen a handful of times. The chain recombines TRBV6-5 with TRBJ2-7, with TRBD1 matching over 10 bases. This CDR3 has 15 amino acids. Germline CDR1 and CDR2: MNHEY and SVGAGI. J was trimmed by 4 bases and V by 5 bases; bases with no gene match: 8. The CDR3 region has the DNA TGTGCCAGCAGTAAACCCGGGACAGGGGTATACGAGCAGTACTTC. It is translated as CASSKPGTGVYEQYF.